This record looks at one T cell receptor (beta chain) sequence and its context. The source of the sample is a study of blood T cell repertoires in COVID-19. The CDR3 is made up of 15 amino acids. V dropped 1 base and J dropped 8 bases, with 17 bases sitting between them. Germline CDR1 is SGHTA and CDR2 is FQGNSA. Data came from immunoSEQ multiplex PCR; TCRdb stores just in-frame clones and leaves some out. The sample has about 310,000 clones, roughly 89% seen once. The chain has TRBV7-2 and TRBJ1-2, with a weak D call TRBD1 (6 bases). This sequence was found in a woman in her 40s with COVID-19, enrolled during active disease. Sequences were obtained from peripheral blood. The CDR3, as DNA: TGTGCCAGCAGCTTAGAGGGGGGGTATTCGAAAGGCTACACCTTC. Translating gives CASSLEGGYSKGYTF.